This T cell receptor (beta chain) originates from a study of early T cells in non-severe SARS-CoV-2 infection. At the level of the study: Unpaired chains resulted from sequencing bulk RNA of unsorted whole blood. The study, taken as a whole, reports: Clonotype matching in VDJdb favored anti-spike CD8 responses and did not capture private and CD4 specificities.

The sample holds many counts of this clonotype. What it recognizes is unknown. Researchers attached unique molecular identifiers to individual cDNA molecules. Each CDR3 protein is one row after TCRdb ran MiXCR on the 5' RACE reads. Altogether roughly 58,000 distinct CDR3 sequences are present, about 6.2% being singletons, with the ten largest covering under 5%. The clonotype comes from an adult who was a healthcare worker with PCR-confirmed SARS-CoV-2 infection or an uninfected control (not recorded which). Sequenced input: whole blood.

The CDR3 nucleotides read TGTGCCAGCAGCGTGAGACCAAATTCACCCCTCCACTTT. Protein product: CASSVRPNSPLHF. This chain connects TRBV13 to TRBJ1-6; no definite D call. This CDR3 spans 13 amino acids. V was pared by 5 bases and J by 7 bases, with 9 bases between. Looked up from germline, CDR1 is PRHDT and CDR2 is FYEKMQ (reference sequence).